This T cell receptor (beta chain) was obtained from a study of CD8 T cells in ankylosing spondylitis. MiXCR was run by TCRdb on the 5' RACE reads, yielding one entry per CDR3 protein. The data contain about 260,000 distinct CDR3 sequences, about 19% of them seen just once; the ten biggest clones take up less than 9.5%. V lost 5 bases to trimming and J lost 4 bases, with 14 bases between them. This CDR3 spans 15 amino acids. Study-level points and caveats: Disease-linked clones bore a CD8+ phenotype, appearing relatively rarely in peripheral blood.

This clonotype was detected only a few times. No antigen is known for it. J is TRBJ2-2 and V is TRBV12-3 or TRBV12-4, with D uncertain. The sequenced sample consisted of blood, either unsorted or a sorted T cell fraction (not recorded which). The sequence came from a male donor with ankylosing spondylitis or in good health (not recorded which). CDR3 bases: TGTGCCAGCAGTCATAGAGAGGTGGGCACCGGGGAGCTGTTTTTT. Protein product: CASSHREVGTGELFF.